This T cell receptor beta chain was identified during a study of cytomegalovirus exposure and HLA in healthy donors. On this clone itself: The antigen remains unidentified.

General study results and limits: Later analysis showed most CMV-associated TCR beta chains appearing HLA-restricted. Across donors, presence/absence analyses took sequencing depth to be roughly uniform. Researchers reported in a later analysis that a missense DCLRE1C variant was tied to TCR beta V- and J-gene trimming.

PCR was performed using 60 Vbeta and 13 Jbeta primers. Sequencing used immunoSEQ multiplex PCR; TCRdb keeps in-frame clones, though not all of them. The sample records some 140,000 clones, roughly 83% being singletons. The CDR3 consists of 13 residues. CDR1 MNHNS and CDR2 SASEGT come from the germline V gene. V gave up 6 bases and J gave up 2 bases, with 10 bases separating them. The chain has TRBV6-1 and TRBJ2-5; D possibly corresponds to TRBD2 (6 bases). Sample: PBMCs. The clonotype originates from a man aged 30 to 39 in good health and CMV-seropositive. CDR3 protein: CASRTRGQETQYF. For the CDR3, the DNA is TGTGCCAGCAGGACACGGGGGCAAGAGACCCAGTACTTC.